This T cell receptor (beta chain) was obtained from a study of cytomegalovirus exposure and HLA in healthy donors. Points on this clone: Its antigen remains unidentified.

Whole-study results and caveats: Rarity characterized most TCR sequences, yet some public TCRs appeared in many donors. A later analysis linked a missense DCLRE1C variant to TCR beta V- and J-gene trimming. Confirmation in vitro established that a few CMV-associated chains were specific for CMV antigens.

The PCR used 60 Vbeta and 13 Jbeta primers. Generated by immunoSEQ multiplex PCR, the TCRdb table keeps only in-frame clones and is missing some. The sample yields roughly 130,000 clones, about 80% seen once. The V end lost 11 bases, the J end lost 8 bases, and 13 bases lay between the germline ends. The V gene's germline CDR1 is SNHLY and CDR2 FYNNEI. CDR3 length equals 11 residues. The sample taken for sequencing was PBMCs. The chain joins TRBV2 to TRBJ2-1; D uncertain. This receptor was obtained from a human donor in good health. As DNA, the CDR3 is TGTGCCCAGAAGGTCCTAGATGAGCAGTTCTTC. It translates to CAQKVLDEQFF. Supplemented by reference TRBV2 and TRBJ2-1, the full variable domain reads EPEVTQTPSHQVTQMGQEVILRCVPISNHLYFYWYRQILGQKVEFLVSFYNNEISEKSEIFDDQFSVERPDGSNFTLKIRSTKLEDSAMYFCAQKVLDEQFFGPGTRLTVL.